This TCR beta chain was documented in a study of glioma-infiltrating T cells. On the study more broadly: Glioblastomas were WHO grade IV, sampled at first diagnosis; low-grade were grade II. Approximately 990,000 peripheral T cells were targeted at about 4.5- to 11-fold coverage.

Study findings and constraints: Tissue and blood shared very few CDR3 sequences.

TCR alpha and beta CDR3 regions were amplified from RNA using iRepertoire nested multiplex PCR. Input was about 100-450 ng of tissue mRNA or PBMC total RNA. TCRdb re-derived calls from the multiplex PCR reads in MiXCR, one entry per CDR3 protein. The sample holds around 390,000 distinct CDR3 sequences, about 40% seen once. The germline gives CDR1 SGHRS, CDR2 YFSETQ. The junction had 8 bases not matched to a gene; V was cut back by 4 bases and J by 0 bases. The CDR3 has 16 residues. With regard to this clonotype: The antigen is undetermined.

The sequence was obtained from a human donor with low-grade glioma or glioblastoma, undergoing nonglioma brain surgery, or in good health (not recorded which). The chain has TRBV5-1 and TRBJ2-7, with 9 bases fitting TRBD2. The sequenced sample consisted of glioma tissue, nonneoplastic brain tissue, or PBMCs (not recorded which). This CDR3 is CASSPGLALTSYEQYF. CDR3 coding DNA: TGCGCCAGCAGCCCCGGACTAGCGCTGACCTCCTACGAGCAGTACTTC.